What follows are 19 T cell receptor beta chains derived from one specimen sequenced in a study of T cell responses to AZD1222 COVID-19 vaccine. Using immunoSEQ multiplex PCR, the repertoire was profiled, and TCRdb retains in-frame clones only, with some absent. Here the sample spans around 91,000 clones, 80% to 95% being singletons. The sequencing used peripheral blood, collected 28 days after the second AZD1222 dose. These receptors all come from an adult who received the AZD1222 COVID-19 vaccine.

This chain's CDR3 is CASSEVWSGGAYEQYF. The CDR3 bases are TGTGCCAGCAGTGAAGTTTGGTCAGGGGGTGCCTACGAGCAGTACTTC. This rearrangement joins TRBV6-1 to TRBJ2-7; 7 positions match TRBD1. Per germline, CDR1 MNHNS and CDR2 SASEGT. J was trimmed by 2 bases and V by 1 base; bases with no gene match: 8. This CDR3 is 16 amino acids long.

The V gene is TRBV27, the J gene TRBJ2-1; 8 bases agree with TRBD2. The CDR3 has 16 amino acids. Looked up from germline, CDR1 is MNHEY and CDR2 is SMNVEV (reference sequence). V shed 6 bases and J 2 bases; nucleotides not matched to a gene: 9. This chain's CDR3 is CASSAFGAGAYNEQFF. As DNA, the CDR3 is TGTGCCAGCAGCGCCTTCGGAGCGGGAGCCTACAATGAGCAGTTCTTC.

This clone was picked up one time. This sequence joins TRBV28 and TRBJ2-7; 8 bases are a match to TRBD2. CDR3 length equals 16 residues. Germline V lookup: CDR1 MDHEN, CDR2 SYDVKM. J was trimmed by 1 base and V by 3 bases; bases with no gene match: 8. CDR3 nucleotides: TGTGCCAGCAGTTTCCCTCGGACTAGCCCTTCCTACGAGCAGTACTTC. Amino acids: CASSFPRTSPSYEQYF.

The J gene is TRBJ2-5, the V gene TRBV5-4; the D gene is possibly TRBD1 (5 bases). Trimming took 0 bases from V and 3 from J, leaving 12 bases between them. Germline-derived CDR1 and CDR2 are SGHNT and YYREEE (reference sequence). The CDR3 totals 15 residues. DNA of the CDR3: TGTGCCAGCAGCTTGGGGAGCCAGGGTAAAGAGACCCAGTACTTC. This encodes CASSLGSQGKETQYF.

The genes are TRBV24-1 and TRBJ2-5; the match to TRBD2 covers 11 bases. V was pared by 4 bases and J by 3 bases, with 6 bases of the junction left unmatched. The CDR3 length is 16 residues. The germline CDR1 and CDR2 sequences are KGHDR and SFDVKD. The CDR3 sequence: CATSDPTSGRKETQYF. CDR3 nucleotides: TGTGCCACCAGTGACCCCACTAGCGGGAGAAAAGAGACCCAGTACTTC.

The chain combines TRBV6-6 with TRBJ2-5; 8 nucleotides line up with TRBD2. The germline V gene has CDR1 MNHNY and CDR2 SVGAGI (reference sequence). J was trimmed by 0 bases and V by 3 bases; bases with no gene match: 3. The CDR3 spans 15 residues. The CDR3 DNA follows: TGTGCCAGCAGTTATAGCGGGAAGTACCAAGAGACCCAGTACTTC. Translating gives CASSYSGKYQETQYF.

This chain links TRBV19 with TRBJ2-7; 10 nucleotides align to TRBD2. The V gene's germline CDR1 is LNHDA and CDR2 SQIVND (reference sequence). The CDR3 consists of 15 residues. The V and J ends lost 7 bases and 5 bases, in that order; junction bases with no gene match: 11. The CDR3 sequence is CASTRTLAGVHEQYF. In DNA, the CDR3 is TGTGCCAGTACCCGAACCCTAGCGGGAGTCCACGAGCAGTACTTC.

The chain combines TRBV18 with TRBJ2-5; D possibly corresponds to TRBD2 (6 bases). Germline-derived CDR1 and CDR2 are KGHSH and LQKENI. Trimming stripped 4 bases from V and 3 bases from J, with 9 bases between. The CDR3 has 13 amino acids. CDR3 sequence (DNA): TGTGCCAGCTCACTCGGAGGGGAAGAGACCCAGTACTTC. This translates into CASSLGGEETQYF. The variable domain in full, completed from reference TRBV18 and TRBJ2-5, reads NAGVMQNPRHLVRRRGQEARLRCSPMKGHSHVYWYRQLPEEGLKFMVYLQKENIIDESGMPKERFSAEFPKEGPSILRIQQVVRGDSAAYFCASSLGGEETQYFGPGTRLLVL.

This chain links TRBV28 with TRBJ1-5; the match to TRBD1 covers 8 bases. Germline trimming cut 2 bases from V and 1 base from J; bases unmatched to any gene: 4. CDR1 is MDHEN, CDR2 SYDVKM, per germline. The CDR3 has 16 amino acids. CDR3 nucleotides: TGTGCCAGCAGTTTACTTACAGGGGGGAGCAATCAGCCCCAGCATTTT. It encodes CASSLLTGGSNQPQHF.

This chain uses TRBV5-1 with TRBJ1-1, with a possible D match to TRBD1 (5 bases). Looked up from germline, CDR1 is SGHRS and CDR2 is YFSETQ. There are 15 residues in the CDR3. V shed 5 bases and J shed 1 base, with 15 bases lying between them. This CDR3 is CASRLGGTGNTEAFF. CDR3 in DNA: TGCGCCAGCAGGCTGGGAGGGACCGGGAACACTGAAGCTTTCTTT.

The chain recombines TRBV28 with TRBJ1-6, with D unclear. The CDR3 extends over 12 amino acids. The germline gives CDR1 MDHEN, CDR2 SYDVKM. The V end lost 4 bases, the J end lost 9 bases, and 7 bases lay between the germline ends. The DNA of the CDR3 is TGTGCCAGCAGTTCATCAGCTTCACCCCTCCACTTT. Amino acid sequence: CASSSSASPLHF.

The chain has TRBV2 and TRBJ2-1; unclear D gene. V dropped 4 bases and J dropped 0 bases, with 7 bases sitting between them. CDR1 is SNHLY and CDR2 is FYNNEI in the germline V gene. The CDR3 runs to 14 residues. In DNA, the CDR3 is TGTGCCAGCAGTGGCCGTTACTCCTACAATGAGCAGTTCTTC. Its protein is CASSGRYSYNEQFF.

The chain uses TRBV4-1 and TRBJ2-5; a weak D match, TRBD1 (5 bases). The V gene lost 0 bases and the J gene lost 4 bases, with 15 bases spanning the gap. The CDR3 runs 16 residues. Germline CDR1 is MGHRA and CDR2 is YSYEKL. This CDR3 reads CASSQEGARGSETQYF. The CDR3 nucleotides read TGCGCCAGCAGCCAAGAAGGGGCCCGCGGTTCAGAGACCCAGTACTTC.

The chain has TRBV6-5 and TRBJ2-7; D possibly corresponds to TRBD2 (6 bases). The CDR3 spans 13 residues. Germline V CDR1 and CDR2: MNHEY, SVGAGI. V lost 7 bases to trimming and J lost 6 bases, with 16 bases between them. The CDR3 spells CASKTPGEIEQYF. In DNA, the CDR3 is TGTGCCAGCAAAACGCCGGGGGAGATCGAGCAGTACTTC.

As regards this clone: A read error may account for a junction end that differs from germline. The V call is TRBV24-1, the J call TRBJ2-7; 13 bases fit TRBD2. CDR3 size: 15 residues. Germline V gene sequence: CDR1 KGHDR, CDR2 SFDVKD. The CDR3 loop is CATSVVPMGLAGPGF. CDR3 DNA: TGTGCCACCAGTGTAGTCCCTATGGGACTAGCGGGGCCAGGCTTC.

The genes are TRBV5-1 and TRBJ1-1; 12 nucleotides agree with TRBD1. Germline V lookup: CDR1 SGHRS, CDR2 YFSETQ. V lost 3 bases, J lost 4 bases, and 4 bases stayed unmatched. CDR3 length: 15 amino acids. CDR3 sequence (DNA): TGCGCCAGCAGCTCGGGGACAGGGGGCTTCACTGAAGCTTTCTTT. It specifies CASSSGTGGFTEAFF.

This chain connects TRBV18 to TRBJ2-5, with D unresolved. The CDR3 has 13 residues. The ends were cut back, 2 bases at V and 2 bases at J, with 6 bases in the middle. In germline, CDR1 is KGHSH, CDR2 LQKENI. CDR3: CASSPSAQETQYF. The CDR3 region has the DNA TGTGCCAGCTCACCATCCGCACAAGAGACCCAGTACTTC.

The rearrangement joins TRBV27 to TRBJ2-1; 13 bases map to TRBD2. The trim removed 5 bases at V and 1 base at J, leaving 2 bases unmatched. This CDR3 has 16 residues. Germline values: CDR1 MNHEY, CDR2 SMNVEV (reference sequence). The CDR3 spells CASSRLAGGSYNEQFF. For the CDR3, the DNA is TGTGCCAGCAGTCGACTAGCGGGAGGATCCTACAATGAGCAGTTCTTC.

This clone was seen only a few times. This rearrangement joins TRBV6-5 to TRBJ1-5, with unresolved D. The CDR3 runs to 14 residues. Trimming pared 6 bases from V and 0 bases from J, leaving 9 bases between. Germline loops: CDR1 MNHEY, CDR2 SVGAGI. The CDR3 DNA is TGTGCCAGCAGAACGTGGGATAGCAATCAGCCCCAGCATTTT. Translation: CASRTWDSNQPQHF.